This section outlines one T cell receptor (beta chain) sequence together with its context. Clones were sequenced by immunoSEQ multiplex PCR, and TCRdb holds only the in-frame ones, with some missing. The data show around 360,000 clones, more than 85% seen once. CDR3 size: 14 residues. CDR1 MDHEN and CDR2 SYDVKM come from the germline V gene. Trimming removed 2 bases from V and 7 bases from J, with 14 bases in between. The data are from a study of blood T cell repertoires in COVID-19. Clinical histories supplied by participants themselves formed the basis of cohort assignment. The chain uses TRBV28 and TRBJ1-1, with D possibly matching TRBD1 (6 bases). This clonotype originated in a woman between 25 and 40 years old who had recovered from COVID-19. Sequenced: PBMCs or T cells enriched from blood (not recorded which). The CDR3 sequence is CASSLPGDINEAFF. DNA for the CDR3: TGTGCCAGCAGTTTACCAGGGGATATAAATGAAGCTTTCTTT.